A single TCR beta chain is shown here with its context. The sample originates from a study of blood T cell repertoires in COVID-19. TCRdb keeps only in-frame clones here, not all; method: immunoSEQ multiplex PCR. The table records some 150,000 clones, 83% of them present only once. With V trimmed by 3 bases and J by 6 bases, 5 bases remained unmatched. CDR1 SGHDN and CDR2 FVKESK come from the germline V gene. The CDR3 has 14 amino acids. Sequencing input: PBMCs or T cells enriched from blood (not recorded which). The V and J genes are TRBV14 and TRBJ2-3; TRBD2 agrees at 8 bases. The TCR sequence derives from a woman in her forties or fifties who had recovered from COVID-19. This CDR3 is CASSHRGGPDTQYF. As DNA, the CDR3 is TGTGCCAGCAGCCATCGGGGGGGCCCTGATACGCAGTATTTT.